This T cell receptor beta chain comes out of a study of blood T cell repertoires in COVID-19. Study context: Material from acute and convalescent COVID-19 was sourced from the United States, Italy and Spain. T cells, B-cell-depleted T cells, or PBMCs supplied cDNA or gDNA.

Authors' analysis steps: Reference gene primer amplification gave nucleated cell count estimates. The data were produced by immunoSEQ multiplex PCR, yet TCRdb's version contains in-frame clones alone and is incomplete. D and trimming were read from the DNA, whereas the V and J calls and clone size are those reported in that table. There are over 150,000 clones in the sample; approximately 84% occur only once, and roughly 14% lies in the top ten. The CDR3 runs to 15 residues. The V gene end was trimmed by 3 bases and the J gene end by 7 bases; junction bases not matched to a gene: 9. CDR1 SGHTA and CDR2 FQGNSA come from the germline V gene.

V usage is TRBV7-2 and J usage is TRBJ1-2; TRBD1 matches 9 bases. Material for sequencing was peripheral blood. The TCR originated in a young man with active or convalescent COVID-19. The CDR3 protein is CASSFGDRVLGGYTF. The CDR3 nucleotides are TGTGCCAGCAGCTTTGGGGACAGGGTACTTGGTGGCTACACCTTC. Together with reference TRBV7-2 and TRBJ1-2, the CDR3 gives the full variable domain: GAGVSQSPSNKVTEKGKDVELRCDPISGHTALYWYRQSLGQGLEFLIYFQGNSAPDKSGLPSDRFSAERTGGSVSTLTIQRTQQEDSAVYLCASSFGDRVLGGYTFGSGTRLTVV.